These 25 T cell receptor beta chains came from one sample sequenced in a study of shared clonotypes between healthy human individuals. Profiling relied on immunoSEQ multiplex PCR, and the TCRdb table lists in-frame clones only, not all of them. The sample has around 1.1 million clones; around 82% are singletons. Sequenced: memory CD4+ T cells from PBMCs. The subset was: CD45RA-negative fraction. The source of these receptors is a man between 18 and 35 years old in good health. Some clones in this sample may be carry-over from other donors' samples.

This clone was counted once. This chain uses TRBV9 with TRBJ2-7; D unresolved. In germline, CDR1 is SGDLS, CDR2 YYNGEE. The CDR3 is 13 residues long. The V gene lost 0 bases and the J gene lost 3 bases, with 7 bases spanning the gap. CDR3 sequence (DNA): TGTGCCAGCAGCGTAGATCAGAGCTACGAGCAGTACTTC. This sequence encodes CASSVDQSYEQYF. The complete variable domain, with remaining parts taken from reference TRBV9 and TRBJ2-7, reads DSGVTQTPKHLITATGQRVTLRCSPRSGDLSVYWYQQSLDQGLQFLIQYYNGEERAKGNILERFSAQQFPDLHSELNLSSLELGDSALYFCASSVDQSYEQYFGPGTRLTVT.

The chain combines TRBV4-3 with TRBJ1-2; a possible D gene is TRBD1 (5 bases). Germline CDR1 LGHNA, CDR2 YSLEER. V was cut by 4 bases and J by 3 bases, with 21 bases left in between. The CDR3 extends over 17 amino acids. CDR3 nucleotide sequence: TGCGCCAGCAGCCCCTACCGGGATGGGGCGGACGACTATGGCTACACCTTC. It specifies CASSPYRDGADDYGYTF.

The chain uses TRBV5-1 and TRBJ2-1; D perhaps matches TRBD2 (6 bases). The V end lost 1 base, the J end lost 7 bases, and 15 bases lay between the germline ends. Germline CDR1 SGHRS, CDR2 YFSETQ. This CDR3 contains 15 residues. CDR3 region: CASSLLGQEGNEQFF. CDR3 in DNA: TGCGCCAGCAGCTTGTTAGGGCAGGAGGGTAATGAGCAGTTCTTC.

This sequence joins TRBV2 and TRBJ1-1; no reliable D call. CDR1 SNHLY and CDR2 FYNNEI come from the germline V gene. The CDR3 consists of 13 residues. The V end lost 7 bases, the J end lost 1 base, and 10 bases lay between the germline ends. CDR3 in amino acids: CASNGRGNTEAFF. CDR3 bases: TGTGCCAGCAACGGACGTGGGAACACTGAAGCTTTCTTT.

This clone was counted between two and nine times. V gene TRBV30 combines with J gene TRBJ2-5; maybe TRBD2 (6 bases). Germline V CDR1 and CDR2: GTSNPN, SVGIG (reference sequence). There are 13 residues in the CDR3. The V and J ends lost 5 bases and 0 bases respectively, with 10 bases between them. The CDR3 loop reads CAWVGDYQETQYF. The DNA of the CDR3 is TGTGCCTGGGTGGGGGACTACCAAGAGACCCAGTACTTC.

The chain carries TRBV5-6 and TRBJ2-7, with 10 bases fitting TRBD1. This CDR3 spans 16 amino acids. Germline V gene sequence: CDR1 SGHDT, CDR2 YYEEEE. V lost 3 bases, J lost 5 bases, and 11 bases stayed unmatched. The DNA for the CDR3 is TGTGCCAGCAGCTGGAACTCCGGGACAGGGGTACACGAGCAGTACTTC. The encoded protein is CASSWNSGTGVHEQYF. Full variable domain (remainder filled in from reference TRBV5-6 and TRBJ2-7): DAGVTQSPTHLIKTRGQQVTLRCSPKSGHDTVSWYQQALGQGPQFIFQYYEEEERQRGNFPDRFSGHQFPNYSSELNVNALLLGDSALYLCASSWNSGTGVHEQYFGPGTRLTVT.

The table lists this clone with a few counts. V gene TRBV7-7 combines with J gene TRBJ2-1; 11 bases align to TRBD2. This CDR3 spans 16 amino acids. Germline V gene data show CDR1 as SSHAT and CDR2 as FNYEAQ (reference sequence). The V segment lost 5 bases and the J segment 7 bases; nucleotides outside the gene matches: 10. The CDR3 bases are TGTGCCAGCAGCCAACAACTAGCGGGAGTCGGGAATGAGCAGTTCTTC. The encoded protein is CASSQQLAGVGNEQFF.

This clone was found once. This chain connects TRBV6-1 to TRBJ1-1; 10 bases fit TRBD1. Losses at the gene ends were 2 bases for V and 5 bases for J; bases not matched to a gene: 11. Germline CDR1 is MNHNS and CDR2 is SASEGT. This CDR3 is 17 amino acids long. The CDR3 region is CASSEPLGQGKGTEAFF. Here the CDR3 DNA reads TGTGCCAGCAGTGAACCCTTGGGACAGGGGAAAGGAACTGAAGCTTTCTTT.

In DNA form, the CDR3 reads TGTGCCAGCAGCGGAGCCTGGGGGGCGAACACTGAAGCTTTCTTT. It is translated as CASSGAWGANTEAFF. The rearrangement joins TRBV7-8 to TRBJ1-1, with D perhaps TRBD1 (6 bases). CDR1 is SGHVS and CDR2 is FQNEAQ in the germline V gene. The V end lost 5 bases, the J end lost 1 base, and 14 bases lay between the germline ends. CDR3 size: 15 residues.

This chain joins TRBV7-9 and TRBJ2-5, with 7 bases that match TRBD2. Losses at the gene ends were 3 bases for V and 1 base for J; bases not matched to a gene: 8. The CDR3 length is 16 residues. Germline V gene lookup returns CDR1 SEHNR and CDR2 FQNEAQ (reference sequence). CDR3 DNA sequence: TGTGCCAGCAGCTTTCGAACTAGCGTACTCCAAGAGACCCAGTACTTC. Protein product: CASSFRTSVLQETQYF.

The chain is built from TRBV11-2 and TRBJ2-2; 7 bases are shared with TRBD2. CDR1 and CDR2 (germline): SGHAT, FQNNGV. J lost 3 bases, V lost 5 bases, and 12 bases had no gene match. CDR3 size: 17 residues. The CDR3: CASSPPSRDYYTGELFF. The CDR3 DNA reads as TGTGCCAGCAGCCCTCCGAGCCGGGACTACTACACCGGGGAGCTGTTTTTT.

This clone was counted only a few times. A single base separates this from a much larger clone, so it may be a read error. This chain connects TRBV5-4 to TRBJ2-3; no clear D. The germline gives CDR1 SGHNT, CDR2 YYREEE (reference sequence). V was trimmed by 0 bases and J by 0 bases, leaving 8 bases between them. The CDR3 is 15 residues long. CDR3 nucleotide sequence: TGTGCCAGCAGCTTGGGCAGGTTTAGCACAGATACGCAGTATTTT. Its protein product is CASSLGRFSTDTQYF.

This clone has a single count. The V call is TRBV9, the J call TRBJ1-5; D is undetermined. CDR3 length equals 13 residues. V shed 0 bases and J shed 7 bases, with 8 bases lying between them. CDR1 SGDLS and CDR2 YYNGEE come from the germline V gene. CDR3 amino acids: CASSVDARQPQHF. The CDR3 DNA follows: TGTGCCAGCAGCGTAGACGCCCGGCAGCCCCAGCATTTT.

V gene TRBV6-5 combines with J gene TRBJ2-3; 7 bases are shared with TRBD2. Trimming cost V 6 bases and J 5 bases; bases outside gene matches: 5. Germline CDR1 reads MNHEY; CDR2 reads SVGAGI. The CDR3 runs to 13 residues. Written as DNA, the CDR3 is TGTGCCAGCAGCGGGGAGGGTGAAGATACGCAGTATTTT. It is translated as CASSGEGEDTQYF.

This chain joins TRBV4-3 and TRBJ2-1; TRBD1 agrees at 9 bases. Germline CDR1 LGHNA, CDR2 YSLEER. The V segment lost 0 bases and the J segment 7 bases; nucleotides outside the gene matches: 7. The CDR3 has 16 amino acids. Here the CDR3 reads CASSQEYRGRRNEQFF. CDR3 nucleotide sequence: TGCGCCAGCAGCCAAGAATACAGGGGGCGCCGGAATGAGCAGTTCTTC.

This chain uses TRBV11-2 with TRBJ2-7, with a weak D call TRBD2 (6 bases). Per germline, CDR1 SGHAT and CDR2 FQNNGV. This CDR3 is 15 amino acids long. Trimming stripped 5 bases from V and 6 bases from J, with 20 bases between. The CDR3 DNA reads TGTGCCAGCAGCGTGATGGTGGGTCTAGCGAGCGAGCAGTACTTC. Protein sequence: CASSVMVGLASEQYF.

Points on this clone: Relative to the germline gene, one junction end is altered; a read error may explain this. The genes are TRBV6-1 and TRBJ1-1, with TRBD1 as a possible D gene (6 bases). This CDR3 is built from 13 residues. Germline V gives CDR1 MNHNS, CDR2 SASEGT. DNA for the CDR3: TGTGCCAGCAGTGAAAGGGACAACATTGAAGCTTTCTTT. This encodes CASSERDNIEAFF.

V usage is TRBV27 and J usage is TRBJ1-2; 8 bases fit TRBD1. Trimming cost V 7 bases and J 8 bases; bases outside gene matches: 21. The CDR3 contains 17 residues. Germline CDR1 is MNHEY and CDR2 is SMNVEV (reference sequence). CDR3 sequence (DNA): TGTGCCAGCATCACAAGAGGGCAGGGGGCCCTATGGGGGGGCTACACCTTC. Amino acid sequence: CASITRGQGALWGGYTF.

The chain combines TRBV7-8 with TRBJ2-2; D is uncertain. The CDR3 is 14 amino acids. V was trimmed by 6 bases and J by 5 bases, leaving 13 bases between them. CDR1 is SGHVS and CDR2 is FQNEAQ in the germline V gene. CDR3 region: CASRGAPLTGELFF. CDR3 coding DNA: TGTGCCAGCAGAGGAGCGCCCTTAACCGGGGAGCTGTTTTTT.

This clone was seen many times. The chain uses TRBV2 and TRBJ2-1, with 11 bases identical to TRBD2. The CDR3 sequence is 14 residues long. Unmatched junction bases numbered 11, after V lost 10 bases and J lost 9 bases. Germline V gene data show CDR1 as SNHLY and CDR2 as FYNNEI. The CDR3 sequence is CATGIAGGRGEQFF. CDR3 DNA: TGTGCCACCGGTATAGCGGGAGGGCGCGGTGAGCAGTTCTTC. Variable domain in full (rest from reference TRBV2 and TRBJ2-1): EPEVTQTPSHQVTQMGQEVILRCVPISNHLYFYWYRQILGQKVEFLVSFYNNEISEKSEIFDDQFSVERPDGSNFTLKIRSTKLEDSAMYFCATGIAGGRGEQFFGPGTRLTVL.

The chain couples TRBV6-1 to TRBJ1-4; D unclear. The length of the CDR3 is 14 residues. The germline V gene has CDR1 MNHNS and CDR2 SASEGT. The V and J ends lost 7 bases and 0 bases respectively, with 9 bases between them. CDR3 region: CASITVATNEKLFF. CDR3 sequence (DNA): TGTGCCAGCATAACAGTGGCAACTAATGAAAAACTGTTTTTT.

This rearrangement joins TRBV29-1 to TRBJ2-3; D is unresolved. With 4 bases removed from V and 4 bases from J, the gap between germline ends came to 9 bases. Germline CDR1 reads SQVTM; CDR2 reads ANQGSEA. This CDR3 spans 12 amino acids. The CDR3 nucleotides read TGCAGCGTTGGAGCCAGCGCAGATACGCAGTATTTT. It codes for CSVGASADTQYF.

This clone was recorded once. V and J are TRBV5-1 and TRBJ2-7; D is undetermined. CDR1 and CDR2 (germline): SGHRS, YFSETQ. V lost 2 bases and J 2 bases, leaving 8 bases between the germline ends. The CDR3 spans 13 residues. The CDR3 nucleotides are TGCGCCAGCAGCTTACAGTCGCCCTACGAGCAGTACTTC. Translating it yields CASSLQSPYEQYF.

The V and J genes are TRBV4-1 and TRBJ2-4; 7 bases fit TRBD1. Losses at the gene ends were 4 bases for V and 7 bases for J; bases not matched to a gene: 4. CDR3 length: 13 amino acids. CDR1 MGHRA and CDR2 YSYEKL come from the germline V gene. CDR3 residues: CASSPLTGNIQYF. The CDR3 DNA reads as TGCGCCAGCAGCCCTTTGACAGGGAACATTCAGTACTTC.

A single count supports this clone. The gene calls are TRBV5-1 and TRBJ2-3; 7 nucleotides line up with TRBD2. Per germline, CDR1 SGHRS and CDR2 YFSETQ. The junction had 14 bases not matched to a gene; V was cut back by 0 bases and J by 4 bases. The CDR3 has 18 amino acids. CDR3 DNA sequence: TGCGCCAGCAGCTTGGTACAGTTGGGACTACCATCACCAGATACGCAGTATTTT. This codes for CASSLVQLGLPSPDTQYF.